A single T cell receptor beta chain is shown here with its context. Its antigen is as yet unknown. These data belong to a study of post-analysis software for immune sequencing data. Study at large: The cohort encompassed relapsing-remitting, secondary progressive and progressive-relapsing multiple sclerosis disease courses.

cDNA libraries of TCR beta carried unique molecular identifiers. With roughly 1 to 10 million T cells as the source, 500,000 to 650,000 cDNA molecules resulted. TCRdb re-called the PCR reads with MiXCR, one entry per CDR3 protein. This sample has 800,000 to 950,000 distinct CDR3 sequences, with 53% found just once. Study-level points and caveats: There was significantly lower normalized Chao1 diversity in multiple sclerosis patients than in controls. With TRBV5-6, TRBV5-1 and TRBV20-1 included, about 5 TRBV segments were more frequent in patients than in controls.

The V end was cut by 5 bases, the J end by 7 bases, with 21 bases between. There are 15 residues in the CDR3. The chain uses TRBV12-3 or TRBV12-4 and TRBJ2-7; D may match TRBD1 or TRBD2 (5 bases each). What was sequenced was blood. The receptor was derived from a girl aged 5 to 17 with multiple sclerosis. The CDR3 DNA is TGTGCCAGCAGTCCCTCGGGGCTGGGGGATCGGGAGCAGTACTTC. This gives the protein CASSPSGLGDREQYF.